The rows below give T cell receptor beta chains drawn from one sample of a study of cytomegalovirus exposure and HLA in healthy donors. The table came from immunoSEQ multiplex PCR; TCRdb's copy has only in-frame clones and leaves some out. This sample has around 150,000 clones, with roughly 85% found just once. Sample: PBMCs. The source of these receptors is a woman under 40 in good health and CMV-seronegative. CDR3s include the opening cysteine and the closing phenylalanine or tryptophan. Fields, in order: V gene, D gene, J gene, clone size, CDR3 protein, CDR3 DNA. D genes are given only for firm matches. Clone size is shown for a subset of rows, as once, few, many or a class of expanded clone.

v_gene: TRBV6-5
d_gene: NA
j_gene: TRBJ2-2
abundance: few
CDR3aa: CASSYSFVERELFF
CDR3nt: TGTGCCAGCAGTTACTCGTTCGTGGAGCGGGAGCTGTTTTTT

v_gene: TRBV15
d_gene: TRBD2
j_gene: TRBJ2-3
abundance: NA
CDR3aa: CATSIASGGRTQYF
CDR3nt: TGTGCCACCAGCATAGCTTCGGGGGGGCGTACGCAGTATTTT

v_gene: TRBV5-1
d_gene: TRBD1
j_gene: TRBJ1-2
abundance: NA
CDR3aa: CASSMTGGNYGYTF
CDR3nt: TGCGCCAGCAGCATGACAGGGGGCAACTATGGCTACACCTTC

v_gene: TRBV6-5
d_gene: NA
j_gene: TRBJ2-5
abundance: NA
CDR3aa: CASSYYQGSSETQYF
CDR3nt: TGTGCCAGCAGTTACTACCAGGGTTCATCGGAGACCCAGTACTTC

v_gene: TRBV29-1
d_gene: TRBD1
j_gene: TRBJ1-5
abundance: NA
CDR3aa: CSVSTGTAQPQHF
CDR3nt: TGCAGCGTATCGACAGGGACGGCTCAGCCCCAGCATTTT

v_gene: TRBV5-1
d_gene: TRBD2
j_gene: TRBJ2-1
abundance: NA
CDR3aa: CASSLVGGTYNEQFF
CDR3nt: TGCGCCAGCAGCTTGGTGGGGGGGACCTACAATGAGCAGTTCTTC

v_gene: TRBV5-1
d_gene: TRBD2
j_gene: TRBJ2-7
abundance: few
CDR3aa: CASSRTNTGLADHEQYF
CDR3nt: TGCGCCAGCAGCCGCACCAATACGGGACTAGCGGACCACGAGCAGTACTTC

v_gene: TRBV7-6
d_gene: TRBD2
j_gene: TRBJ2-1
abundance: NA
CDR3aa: CASSLVLAGGLFNEQFF
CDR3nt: TGTGCCAGCAGCTTAGTCCTAGCGGGGGGGCTCTTCAATGAGCAGTTCTTC

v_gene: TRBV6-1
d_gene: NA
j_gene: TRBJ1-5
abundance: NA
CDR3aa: CASSVQYSQPQHF
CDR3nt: TGTGCCAGCAGTGTACAGTATTCTCAGCCCCAGCATTTT

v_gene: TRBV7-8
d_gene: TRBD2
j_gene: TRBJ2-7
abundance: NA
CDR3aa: CASSITTSGGFYEQYF
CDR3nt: TGTGCCAGCAGCATCACCACTAGCGGGGGTTTCTACGAGCAGTACTTC

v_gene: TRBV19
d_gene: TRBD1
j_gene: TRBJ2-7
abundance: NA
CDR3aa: CASSPGTGVYEQYF
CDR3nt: TGTGCCAGTAGTCCCGGGACAGGGGTCTACGAGCAGTACTTC

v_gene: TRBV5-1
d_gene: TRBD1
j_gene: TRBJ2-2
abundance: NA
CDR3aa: CASSSGTGATGELFF
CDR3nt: TGCGCCAGCAGCTCCGGGACAGGGGCCACCGGGGAGCTGTTTTTT

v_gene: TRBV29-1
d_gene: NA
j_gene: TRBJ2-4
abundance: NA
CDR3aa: CSVYKENIQYF
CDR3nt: TGCAGCGTTTACAAAGAAAACATTCAGTACTTC

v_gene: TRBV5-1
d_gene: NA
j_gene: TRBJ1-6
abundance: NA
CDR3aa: CASSLVGGWRTNSPLHF
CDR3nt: TGCGCCAGCAGCTTGGTGGGGGGGTGGCGCACCAATTCACCCCTCCACTTT

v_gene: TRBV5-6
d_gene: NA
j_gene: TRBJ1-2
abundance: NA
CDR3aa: CASSLVRALQGGYTF
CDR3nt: TGTGCCAGCAGCTTGGTAAGGGCTCTGCAGGGCGGCTACACCTTC

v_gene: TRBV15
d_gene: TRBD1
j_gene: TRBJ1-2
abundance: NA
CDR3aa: CATSRPDRGHGYTF
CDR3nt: TGTGCCACCAGCAGACCCGACAGGGGGCATGGCTACACCTTC

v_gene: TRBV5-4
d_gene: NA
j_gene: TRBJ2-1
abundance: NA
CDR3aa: CASSPRGGNEQFF
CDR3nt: TGTGCCAGCAGCCCTAGGGGAGGCAATGAGCAGTTCTTC

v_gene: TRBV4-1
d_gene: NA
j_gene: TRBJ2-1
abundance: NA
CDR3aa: CASSQEERVSEQFF
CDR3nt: TGCGCCAGCAGCCAAGAGGAGCGAGTTAGTGAGCAGTTCTTC

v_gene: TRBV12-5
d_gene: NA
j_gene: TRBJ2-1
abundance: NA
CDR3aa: CASGLGGHEQFF
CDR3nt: TGTGCTAGTGGATTGGGGGGCCATGAGCAGTTCTTC

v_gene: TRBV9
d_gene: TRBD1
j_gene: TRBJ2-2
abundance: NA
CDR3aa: CASSHRGPNTGELFF
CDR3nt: TGTGCCAGCAGCCACAGGGGACCTAACACCGGGGAGCTGTTTTTT

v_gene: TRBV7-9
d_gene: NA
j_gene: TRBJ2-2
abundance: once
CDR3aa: CASNLAGTLNTGELFF
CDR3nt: TGTGCCAGCAACCTCGCCGGGACACTCAACACCGGGGAGCTGTTTTTT

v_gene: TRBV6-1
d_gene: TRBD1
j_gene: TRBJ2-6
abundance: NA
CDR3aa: CASSERTEGASGANVLTF
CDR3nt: TGTGCCAGCAGTGAGCGGACAGAGGGGGCGTCTGGGGCCAACGTCCTGACTTTC

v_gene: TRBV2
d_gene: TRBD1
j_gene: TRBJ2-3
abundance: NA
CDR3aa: CASSRTGGERDTQYF
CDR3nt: TGTGCCAGCAGTCGGACAGGAGGCGAACGAGATACGCAGTATTTT

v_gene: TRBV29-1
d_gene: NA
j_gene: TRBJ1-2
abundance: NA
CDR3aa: CSVDPRVGDGYTF
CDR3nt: TGCAGCGTTGATCCCAGGGTAGGTGATGGCTACACCTTC

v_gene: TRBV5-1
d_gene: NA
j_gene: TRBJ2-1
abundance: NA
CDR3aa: CASSFNNEQFF
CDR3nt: TGCGCCAGCAGCTTCAACAATGAGCAGTTCTTC

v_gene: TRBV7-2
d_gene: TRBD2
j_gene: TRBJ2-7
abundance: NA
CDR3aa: CASSPGGRSHEQYF
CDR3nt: TGTGCCAGCAGCCCCGGGGGGAGATCCCACGAGCAGTACTTC

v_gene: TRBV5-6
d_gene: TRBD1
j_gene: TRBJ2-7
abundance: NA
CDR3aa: CASSISDRGAGEQYF
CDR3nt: TGTGCCAGCAGCATCTCGGACAGGGGAGCAGGCGAGCAGTACTTC

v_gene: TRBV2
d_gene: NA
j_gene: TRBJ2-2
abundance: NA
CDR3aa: CASSETAILTTTNTGELFF
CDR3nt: TGTGCCAGCAGTGAGACAGCTATCCTAACCACCACGAACACCGGGGAGCTGTTTTTT

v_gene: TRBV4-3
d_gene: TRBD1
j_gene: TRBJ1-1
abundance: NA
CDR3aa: CASSQEWDRNTEAFF
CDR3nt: TGCGCCAGCAGCCAAGAATGGGACAGGAACACTGAAGCTTTCTTT

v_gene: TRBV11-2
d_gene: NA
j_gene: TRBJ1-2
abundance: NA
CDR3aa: CASSFPDRYGYTF
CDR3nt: TGTGCCAGCAGCTTCCCGGACAGATATGGCTACACCTTC

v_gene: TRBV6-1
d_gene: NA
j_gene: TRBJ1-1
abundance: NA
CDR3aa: CASSDGHLMNTEAFF
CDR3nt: TGTGCCAGCAGTGATGGACACCTTATGAACACTGAAGCTTTCTTT

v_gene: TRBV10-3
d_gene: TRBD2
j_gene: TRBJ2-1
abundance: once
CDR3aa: CAIRASGGAYNEQFF
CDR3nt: TGTGCCATCAGAGCCAGCGGGGGGGCCTACAATGAGCAGTTCTTC

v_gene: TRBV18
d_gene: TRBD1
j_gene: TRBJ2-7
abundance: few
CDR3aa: CASSDRQGYEQYF
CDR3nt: TGTGCCAGCTCAGACAGACAGGGCTACGAGCAGTACTTC

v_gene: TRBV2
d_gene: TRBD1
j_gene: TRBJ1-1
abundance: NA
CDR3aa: CASGDPGQQTNTEAFF
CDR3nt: TGTGCCAGCGGAGACCCGGGACAGCAAACGAACACTGAAGCTTTCTTT

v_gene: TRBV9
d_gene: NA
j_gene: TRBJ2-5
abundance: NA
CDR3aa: CASSAHRAGETQYF
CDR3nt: TGTGCCAGCAGCGCACACAGGGCCGGCGAGACCCAGTACTTC

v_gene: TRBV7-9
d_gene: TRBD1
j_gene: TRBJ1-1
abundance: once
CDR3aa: CASSMTGDEQTAFF
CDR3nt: TGTGCCAGCAGCATGACAGGGGACGAGCAGACAGCTTTCTTT

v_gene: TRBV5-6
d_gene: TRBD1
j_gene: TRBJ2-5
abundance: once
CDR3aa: CASSFFATGRETQYF
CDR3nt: TGTGCCAGCAGCTTTTTTGCGACAGGGCGAGAGACCCAGTACTTC